The clone carrying this T cell receptor (beta chain) was seen a few times. The antigen remains undetermined. These data belong to a study of post-analysis software for immune sequencing data. Unique molecular identifiers were present in the TCR beta cDNA libraries. TCRdb analysed the PCR reads with MiXCR anew, one entry per CDR3 protein. Seen here are a few hundred thousand distinct CDR3 sequences, 35% to 45% observed once, and the top ten hold 7.5% to 8.5%. Findings and limits, study-wide: Co-batched samples clustered tightly together by F measure. Relative to controls, patients with multiple sclerosis showed significantly lower normalized Chao1 diversity.

The sample consisted of blood. This clonotype was obtained from a girl aged 2-10 years with multiple sclerosis.

CDR3 DNA sequence: TGCAGTGCTATTGACCGGGCCCGGGGTGGCTACACCTTC. This codes for CSAIDRARGGYTF. The V and J genes are TRBV20-1 and TRBJ1-2; unclear D gene. The germline V and J ends were trimmed by 4 bases and 7 bases, with 16 bases remaining between them. Germline CDR1 DFQATT, CDR2 SNEGSKA (reference sequence). The CDR3 is 13 residues long.